These 24 T cell receptor beta chains originate from one sample sequenced in a study of blood T cells in healthy people across ages. Combining a sample-barcoded 5' primer with a J-beta primer mix, a second PCR ran for roughly 6 to 12 cycles. TCRdb called the 5' RACE reads again in MiXCR, with one record for every CDR3 protein. The table shows approximately 2,000,000 distinct CDR3 sequences, with roughly 43% occurring only once. The sequenced sample was blood. The receptors were gathered from a human donor in good health.

This clonotype has only a few counts. The chain has TRBV4-3 and TRBJ1-5; possible D gene TRBD1, 6 bases. The CDR3 length is 14 residues. V lost 9 bases and J lost 7, with 19 bases in between. Germline CDR1 LGHNA, CDR2 YSLEER. CDR3 loop: CARVVNRVGQPQHF. The CDR3 coding sequence is TGCGCCAGGGTTGTTAACAGGGTCGGACAGCCCCAGCATTTT.

The chain recombines TRBV20-1 with TRBJ2-5; 8 bases are a match to TRBD2. The CDR3 is 16 amino acids. Germline loops: CDR1 DFQATT, CDR2 SNEGSKA (reference sequence). The ends lost 0 bases at V and 4 bases at J; junction bases unmatched: 10. The CDR3 bases are TGCAGTGCTAGAGATCCAGCGGGGGCACCGGGAGAGACCCAGTACTTC. Translated, it gives CSARDPAGAPGETQYF.

The chain employs TRBV27 and TRBJ1-2, with 10 bases fitting TRBD1. CDR3 length: 13 residues. Germline V gene data show CDR1 as MNHEY and CDR2 as SMNVEV (reference sequence). CDR3 protein: CVSRGTGAFGYTF. The CDR3 DNA reads TGTGTATCCCGCGGGACAGGGGCCTTTGGCTACACCTTC.

This clonotype has just a few counts. The chain couples TRBV7-2 to TRBJ2-1; TRBD2 matches 8 bases. Per the germline V gene, CDR1 is SGHTA and CDR2 is FQGNSA. V was pared by 6 bases and J by 7 bases, with 11 bases of the junction left unmatched. CDR3 length: 15 amino acids. The DNA of the CDR3 is TGTGCCAGCAGATCCGGGACTAGTTCTTCTAATGAGCAGTTCTTC. Translating gives CASRSGTSSSNEQFF.

The V gene is TRBV5-5, the J gene TRBJ1-2, with D possibly TRBD1 on 5 matching bases. The V and J ends lost 0 bases and 6 bases respectively, with 15 bases between them. The CDR3 spans 15 residues. Germline CDR1 reads SGHKS; CDR2 reads YYEKEE (reference sequence). CDR3 region: CASSLVLSRDDGYTF. The CDR3 coding sequence is TGTGCCAGCAGCTTGGTGCTTAGCAGGGATGATGGCTACACCTTC.

The V call is TRBV7-9, the J call TRBJ1-2, with D tentatively TRBD1 (6 bases). Germline CDR1 and CDR2: SEHNR and FQNEAQ (reference sequence). Trimming cost V 3 bases and J 2 bases, with 13 bases left between them. CDR3 length: 15 residues. The CDR3 loop is CASSLGGGGNYGYTF. Written as DNA, the CDR3 is TGTGCCAGCAGCTTGGGAGGAGGGGGAAACTATGGCTACACCTTC.

V gene TRBV6-2 or TRBV6-3 combines with J gene TRBJ1-5, with unresolved D. V lost 1 base and J lost 2, with 3 bases in between. Germline V gene data show CDR1 as MNHEY and CDR2 as SVGEGT. The CDR3 has 13 residues. CDR3 nucleotides: TGTGCCAGCAGTTACTACGGCAATCAGCCCCAGCATTTT. It specifies CASSYYGNQPQHF.

The table lists this clonotype with a few counts. A read error may explain this, as a much larger clone is one base away. The rearrangement joins TRBV11-2 to TRBJ1-1; TRBD1 matches 9 bases. This CDR3 spans 16 amino acids. V lost 2 bases to trimming and J lost 3 bases; unmatched junction nucleotides: 7. From germline, CDR1 is SGHAT and CDR2 FQNNGV. DNA for the CDR3: TGTGCCAGCAGCTTACACAGGGGGCTCGTGGACACTGAAGCTTTCTTT. Translating it yields CASSLHRGLVDTEAFF.

The chain links TRBV29-1 to TRBJ2-1, with 7 bases aligning to TRBD1. There are 15 residues in the CDR3. V shed 7 bases and J 3 bases; nucleotides not matched to a gene: 12. Germline CDR1 SQVTM, CDR2 ANQGSEA. The CDR3 region is CSAPPPGQIYNEQFF. CDR3 sequence (DNA): TGCAGCGCGCCCCCCCCGGGACAGATCTACAATGAGCAGTTCTTC.

The table lists this clonotype with a few counts. This chain connects TRBV6-2 or TRBV6-3 to TRBJ2-1; D possibly corresponds to TRBD1 (6 bases). The CDR3 runs to 17 residues. Between the trimmed V and J ends, which lost 0 bases and 3 bases, there was a span of 15 bases. Germline-derived CDR1 and CDR2 are MNHEY and SVGEGT. The CDR3 protein is CASSYSGGPLLYNEQFF. The CDR3 DNA sequence: TGTGCCAGCAGTTACTCAGGGGGACCATTACTCTACAATGAGCAGTTCTTC.

The sample holds a few counts of this clonotype. V gene TRBV7-6 combines with J gene TRBJ2-7, with 9 bases lining up with TRBD1. The CDR3 is 16 amino acids. Germline CDR1 and CDR2: SGHVS and FNYEAQ. The J segment lost 2 bases and the V segment lost 5 bases, leaving 10 bases of the junction unmatched. CDR3 region: CASSRSGTGLPYEQYF. The CDR3 nucleotides are TGTGCCAGCAGCAGGTCCGGGACAGGGCTTCCCTACGAGCAGTACTTC.

J is TRBJ1-1 and V is TRBV7-2; D ambiguous. Germline loops: CDR1 SGHTA, CDR2 FQGNSA. V lost 5 bases, J lost 4 bases, and 14 bases lay in between. The CDR3 runs 14 residues. The CDR3 coding sequence is TGTGCCAGCAGCCCCGTCCCGGAGGGCACTGAAGCTTTCTTT. Its translation is CASSPVPEGTEAFF.

Concerning this clonotype: One end of the junction varies from germline; a read error may be responsible. V gene TRBV9 combines with J gene TRBJ1-1; a possible D gene is TRBD1 (6 bases). The length of the CDR3 is 14 residues. Looked up from germline, CDR1 is SGDLS and CDR2 is YYNGEE. CDR3 nucleotide sequence: TGTGTCAGCAGCCAGGGGTCCTTGGGCACTGAAGCTTTCTTT. This encodes CVSSQGSLGTEAFF.

The chain carries TRBV12-3 or TRBV12-4 and TRBJ1-5; D ambiguous. The length of the CDR3 is 12 residues. The V and J ends lost 8 bases and 4 bases respectively, with 9 bases between them. The CDR3 DNA is TGTGCCAGCGCGAACCTGAATCAGCCCCAGCATTTT. This sequence encodes CASANLNQPQHF.

The gene calls are TRBV27 and TRBJ1-6; tentatively, D is TRBD1 (5 bases). CDR3 length: 16 residues. The V and J ends lost 6 bases and 8 bases respectively, with 20 bases between them. Germline assignment: CDR1 MNHEY and CDR2 SMNVEV (reference sequence). The CDR3 reads CASSSIRQLSHSPLHF. DNA for the CDR3: TGTGCCAGCAGCTCGATACGACAGCTATCACATTCACCCCTCCACTTT.

This chain joins TRBV25-1 and TRBJ1-1; tentatively, D is TRBD1 (6 bases). The CDR3 is made up of 14 amino acids. CDR1 and CDR2 from the germline V gene are MGHDK and SYGVNS. Trimming left V 6 bases short and J 5 bases short, with 16 bases between. The CDR3 reads CASSPYGGHTEAFF. The CDR3 nucleotides are TGTGCCAGCAGCCCGTATGGGGGGCATACTGAAGCTTTCTTT.

The rearrangement joins TRBV7-2 to TRBJ2-1, with 7 bases identical to TRBD2. The V gene end was trimmed by 5 bases and the J gene end by 12 bases; junction bases not matched to a gene: 10. CDR3 length: 13 residues. Germline CDR1 reads SGHTA; CDR2 reads FQGNSA. The CDR3 DNA reads TGTGCCAGCAGCGATAGGACTGGCGGGAGGCAGTTCTTC. It translates to CASSDRTGGRQFF. The complete variable domain, with remaining parts taken from reference TRBV7-2 and TRBJ2-1, reads GAGVSQSPSNKVTEKGKDVELRCDPISGHTALYWYRQSLGQGLEFLIYFQGNSAPDKSGLPSDRFSAERTGGSVSTLTIQRTQQEDSAVYLCASSDRTGGRQFFGPGTRLTVL.

The chain uses TRBV7-2 and TRBJ1-1; D ambiguous. The CDR3 is 14 residues long. Looked up from germline, CDR1 is SGHTA and CDR2 is FQGNSA. The V and J ends lost 6 bases and 1 base respectively, with 12 bases between them. CDR3 region: CASRTAATNTEAFF. In DNA, the CDR3 is TGTGCCAGCAGGACCGCGGCAACGAACACTGAAGCTTTCTTT.

The chain carries TRBV4-1 and TRBJ2-7; D possibly corresponds to TRBD1 (6 bases). The J call may not be correct, given that the DNA end is closer to TRBJ2-5. This CDR3 spans 15 amino acids. From germline, CDR1 is MGHRA and CDR2 YSYEKL. CDR3 DNA: TGCGCCAGCAGCCAATGGGCACAGGGTAAACAGACCCAGTACTTC. It specifies CASSQWAQGKQTQYF.

The chain recombines TRBV7-2 with TRBJ2-3, with D perhaps matching TRBD2 (6 bases). This CDR3 is built from 17 residues. CDR1 is SGHTA, CDR2 FQGNSA, per germline. With 2 bases removed from V and 4 bases from J, the gap between germline ends came to 19 bases. CDR3: CASSLRLGGFSADTQYF. DNA for the CDR3: TGTGCCAGCAGCTTAAGACTAGGCGGTTTCAGTGCAGATACGCAGTATTTT.

This clonotype was picked up many times. The V and J genes are TRBV5-1 and TRBJ2-3, with a tentative D call TRBD1 (6 bases). Trimming pared 4 bases from V and 3 bases from J, leaving 12 bases between. Per the germline V gene, CDR1 is SGHRS and CDR2 is YFSETQ. CDR3 size: 14 residues. The CDR3 is CASSPGQSTDTQYF. CDR3 nucleotides: TGCGCCAGCAGCCCAGGACAGTCTACAGATACGCAGTATTTT.

This clonotype came up a few times. The chain is built from TRBV20-1 and TRBJ1-2, with a weak D call TRBD1 (6 bases). The CDR3 length is 11 residues. Germline V CDR1 and CDR2: DFQATT, SNEGSKA (reference sequence). The V and J ends lost 0 bases and 8 bases respectively, with 7 bases between them. In DNA form, the CDR3 reads TGCAGTGCTAGAGAAGGGGGAGGCTACACCTTC. Translated, it gives CSAREGGGYTF.

For this clonotype: This may come from a read error, since a much larger clone is one base off. The chain employs TRBV24-1 and TRBJ2-4; D may be TRBD2 (5 bases). Germline loops: CDR1 KGHDR, CDR2 SFDVKD. The CDR3 length is 15 residues. The CDR3, as DNA: TGTACCACCAGTGAGGGCCCTTCGGCCAAAAACATTCAGTACTTC. Protein sequence: CTTSEGPSAKNIQYF.

This clonotype was seen a handful of times. The gene calls are TRBV9 and TRBJ2-1, with D perhaps TRBD2 (7 bases). Trimming left V 3 bases short and J 4 bases short, with 14 bases between. The V gene's germline CDR1 is SGDLS and CDR2 YYNGEE. The CDR3 is 15 amino acids. In nucleotides, the CDR3 is TGTGCCAGCAGCGAAAGCGGGGACATATACAATGAGCAGTTCTTC. This encodes CASSESGDIYNEQFF.